The 13 T cell receptor beta chains reported below all come from one sample, sequenced in a study of blood T cell repertoires in COVID-19 (dated by TCRdb to 2018 to 2021). The library was generated by the immunoSEQ multiplex PCR assay. This is the immuneACCESS table as TCRdb keeps it, with only in-frame sequences that have V and J called. A part of the clones is gone; compared with another copy, unresolved V genes explain less than half, and the rest is unexplained. For this sample there are just over 45,000 clones; over 70% appear just once. The top ten clonotypes cover around 4.5% of the sample. Sample: peripheral blood. Every receptor here comes from a human donor in a cohort sampled during active COVID-19.

This clone appeared a single time. The V gene is TRBV5-8, the J gene TRBJ2-3, with 9 bases matching TRBD2. Germline trimming cut 4 bases from V and 1 base from J; bases unmatched to any gene: 4. The CDR3 loop spans 15 amino acids. The V gene's germline CDR1 is SGHTS and CDR2 YDEGEE. CDR3 DNA: TGTGCCAGCAGCCCCCGGACTAGCGGCACAGATACGCAGTATTTT. Translating it yields CASSPRTSGTDTQYF.

V and J are TRBV28 and TRBJ2-7; no reliable D call. Germline CDR1 is MDHEN and CDR2 is SYDVKM. With 2 bases removed from V and 4 bases from J, the gap between germline ends came to 3 bases. The CDR3 runs 11 residues. This CDR3 is CASSLEYEQYF. CDR3 nucleotide sequence: TGTGCCAGCAGTTTAGAGTACGAGCAGTACTTC.

The rearrangement links TRBV5-1 to TRBJ2-1; the match to TRBD2 covers 13 bases. J was trimmed by 7 bases and V by 3 bases; bases with no gene match: 1. Germline CDR1 reads SGHRS; CDR2 reads YFSETQ. The CDR3 is made up of 14 amino acids. The CDR3 is CASSWTSGRNEQFF. The CDR3, as DNA: TGCGCCAGCAGCTGGACTAGCGGGAGAAATGAGCAGTTCTTC.

The rearrangement joins TRBV6-5 to TRBJ2-3; 7 bases are a match to TRBD1. After removal of 10 bases from V and 1 base from J, the junction contained 5 bases not matched to a gene. CDR1 MNHEY and CDR2 SVGAGI come from the germline V gene. CDR3 length: 13 amino acids. CDR3 DNA: TGTGCCACTGCCGGGACAGGCACAGATACGCAGTATTTT. Its protein product is CATAGTGTDTQYF.

The V gene is TRBV19, the J gene TRBJ2-7, with unresolved D. CDR1 is LNHDA and CDR2 is SQIVND in the germline V gene (reference sequence). Trimming shortened V by 1 base and J by 3 bases, and 7 bases separated the two germline ends. The CDR3 has 13 residues. CDR3 sequence: CASSIVGGYEQYF. In nucleotides, the CDR3 is TGTGCCAGTAGTATAGTCGGTGGCTACGAGCAGTACTTC.

This rearrangement joins TRBV28 to TRBJ2-7; possibly TRBD1 for D (6 bases). V was shortened by 3 bases and J by 4 bases, with 19 bases between the two germline ends. The CDR3 covers 16 residues. Germline-derived CDR1 and CDR2 are MDHEN and SYDVKM. Here the CDR3 DNA reads TGTGCCAGCAGTTTCCTTAGGGACATGGTAATATACGAGCAGTACTTC. It is translated as CASSFLRDMVIYEQYF.

This clone was seen a single time. The chain carries TRBV11-2 and TRBJ2-3; maybe TRBD2 (6 bases). The CDR3 consists of 15 residues. Per germline, CDR1 SGHAT and CDR2 FQNNGV. Trimming left V 5 bases short and J 6 bases short, with 18 bases between. The CDR3 reads CASSETRARGDTQYF. The CDR3 region has the DNA TGTGCCAGCAGCGAGACTAGGGCTAGAGGGGATACGCAGTATTTT.

The chain is built from TRBV11-3 and TRBJ2-1; D is ambiguous. This CDR3 is 13 amino acids long. V lost 5 bases, J lost 6 bases, and 11 bases lay in between. CDR1 SGHNT and CDR2 YENEEA come from the germline V gene. The CDR3 reads CASSPNHFNEQFF. The CDR3 DNA is TGTGCCAGCAGCCCTAACCATTTCAATGAGCAGTTCTTC.

The V gene is TRBV28, the J gene TRBJ1-2; the D gene is possibly TRBD1 (5 bases). The V end was cut by 5 bases, the J end by 8 bases, with 15 bases between. The CDR3 sequence is 13 residues long. Germline-derived CDR1 and CDR2 are MDHEN and SYDVKM. The CDR3 bases are TGTGCCAGCAGTAAACCCAGGGCGCGAGGCTACACCTTC. It yields the protein CASSKPRARGYTF.

The chain combines TRBV7-3 with TRBJ2-1; the match to TRBD2 covers 8 bases. Looked up from germline, CDR1 is SGHTA and CDR2 is FQGTGA. CDR3 length: 15 residues. V shed 5 bases, J shed 6 bases, and the junction held 9 bases outside the gene matches. CDR3 protein: CASSPGAGGPNEQFF. CDR3 coding DNA: TGTGCCAGCAGCCCCGGGGCGGGAGGACCCAATGAGCAGTTCTTC.

The chain couples TRBV11-2 to TRBJ1-1; the match to TRBD1 covers 7 bases. The CDR3 contains 17 residues. The trim removed 1 base at V and 0 bases at J, leaving 8 bases unmatched. Germline V CDR1 and CDR2: SGHAT, FQNNGV. The CDR3 DNA follows: TGTGCCAGCAGCTTAGTACAGGGGCGTAGGGTGAACACTGAAGCTTTCTTT. Its translation: CASSLVQGRRVNTEAFF.

V and J are TRBV5-1 and TRBJ2-3; D unclear. Germline V gene data show CDR1 as SGHRS and CDR2 as YFSETQ. The CDR3 loop spans 16 amino acids. Trimming removed 1 base from V and 2 bases from J, with 14 bases in between. The CDR3 DNA sequence: TGCGCCAGCAGCTTGAGGAGCTTGCAGAACACAGATACGCAGTATTTT. It is translated as CASSLRSLQNTDTQYF.

This clone was observed once. The chain is built from TRBV7-2 and TRBJ2-3; 7 bases map to TRBD1. Germline assignment: CDR1 SGHTA and CDR2 FQGNSA. This CDR3 has 16 residues. Trimming cost V 4 bases and J 0 bases; bases outside gene matches: 7. The DNA for the CDR3 is TGTGCCAGCAGCTCTAGGGACAGAGCTAGCACAGATACGCAGTATTTT. It specifies CASSSRDRASTDTQYF.